This is a list of T cell receptor beta chains from one sample in a study of cytomegalovirus exposure and HLA in healthy donors. The data were produced by immunoSEQ multiplex PCR, yet TCRdb's version contains in-frame clones alone and is incomplete. The sample has 140,000 or so clones, about 66% seen once. Sequenced sample: PBMCs. These TCRs come from a male donor in good health and CMV-seronegative. CDR3s include the opening cysteine and the closing phenylalanine or tryptophan. The order of the fields is V gene, D gene, J gene, clone size, CDR3 DNA, CDR3 protein. A D gene is named only where the DNA matches it firmly. Size is stated for part of the rows, as once, few or many counts, or as a class when the clone is expanded.

V gene: TRBV4-3; D gene: NA; J gene: TRBJ2-2; clone size: NA; CDR3 DNA: TGCGCCAGCAGCCAGGCTTCCCCACCGGGACAAATCCTTTCGCACACCGGGGAGCTGTTTTTT; CDR3 protein: CASSQASPPGQILSHTGELFF
V gene: TRBV5-1; D gene: TRBD2; J gene: TRBJ2-1; clone size: NA; CDR3 DNA: TGCGCCAGCAGCTTGGTCGGGGGGGAATACAATGAGCAGTTCTTC; CDR3 protein: CASSLVGGEYNEQFF
V gene: TRBV6-5; D gene: NA; J gene: TRBJ2-2; clone size: NA; CDR3 DNA: TGTGCCAGCAGTCCTGGGACTGGAAACACCGGGGAGCTGTTTTTT; CDR3 protein: CASSPGTGNTGELFF
V gene: TRBV25-1; D gene: NA; J gene: TRBJ2-7; clone size: NA; CDR3 DNA: TGTGCCAGCGCGGAACAGAAGGGGACCTACGAGCAGTACTTC; CDR3 protein: CASAEQKGTYEQYF
V gene: TRBV19; D gene: NA; J gene: TRBJ1-1; clone size: NA; CDR3 DNA: TGTGCCAGTAGTATGTCGGGGGGGGCGTGGGCTTTCTTT; CDR3 protein: CASSMSGGAWAFF
V gene: TRBV28; D gene: TRBD1; J gene: TRBJ1-1; clone size: NA; CDR3 DNA: TGTGCCAGCAGGTCGGGACAGGGGGACACTGAAGCTTTCTTT; CDR3 protein: CASRSGQGDTEAFF
V gene: TRBV27; D gene: TRBD1; J gene: TRBJ2-3; clone size: NA; CDR3 DNA: TGTGCCAGCAGTTTATCAGCTGGGACAGCCTTCTGGAGCACAGATACGCAGTATTTT; CDR3 protein: CASSLSAGTAFWSTDTQYF
V gene: TRBV9; D gene: NA; J gene: TRBJ2-1; clone size: NA; CDR3 DNA: TGTGCCAGCAGCGCCCGGGACTTTGAGAACAATGAGCAGTTCTTC; CDR3 protein: CASSARDFENNEQFF
V gene: TRBV2; D gene: TRBD1; J gene: TRBJ2-7; clone size: few; CDR3 DNA: TGTGCCAGCTCACTCCGAGAAGGGGGCGCGCAGCAGTACTTC; CDR3 protein: CASSLREGGAQQYF
V gene: TRBV7-2; D gene: TRBD1; J gene: TRBJ1-4; clone size: NA; CDR3 DNA: TGTGCCAGCAGCTCGGACAGGGCGAATGAAAAACTGTTTTTT; CDR3 protein: CASSSDRANEKLFF
V gene: TRBV5-4; D gene: NA; J gene: TRBJ1-5; clone size: few; CDR3 DNA: TGTGCCAGCAGCTTGGGACAGCTCAATCAGCCCCAGCATTTT; CDR3 protein: CASSLGQLNQPQHF
V gene: TRBV7-3; D gene: TRBD1; J gene: TRBJ2-3; clone size: NA; CDR3 DNA: TGTGCCAGCAGCTTGCGGGACAGGCTTACAGATACGCAGTATTTT; CDR3 protein: CASSLRDRLTDTQYF
V gene: TRBV7-9; D gene: NA; J gene: TRBJ2-7; clone size: NA; CDR3 DNA: TGTGCCAGCAGCACCCAGGCCCTCTACGAGCAGTACTTC; CDR3 protein: CASSTQALYEQYF
V gene: TRBV27; D gene: NA; J gene: TRBJ1-4; clone size: NA; CDR3 DNA: TGTGCCAGCAGTTTAGGGGGAGGGGATGAAAAACTGTTTTTT; CDR3 protein: CASSLGGGDEKLFF
V gene: TRBV19; D gene: TRBD1; J gene: TRBJ2-7; clone size: NA; CDR3 DNA: TGTGCCAGTAGTCCAGGGACAGGGGGGCCCTACGAGCAGTACTTC; CDR3 protein: CASSPGTGGPYEQYF
V gene: TRBV6-5; D gene: NA; J gene: TRBJ1-5; clone size: NA; CDR3 DNA: TGTGCCAGCAGTTACTCTGCAGCGACCAATCAGCCCCAGCATTTT; CDR3 protein: CASSYSAATNQPQHF
V gene: TRBV9; D gene: TRBD1; J gene: TRBJ1-5; clone size: NA; CDR3 DNA: TGTGCCAGCAGCGTAGCCCCTTTTGGACAGGGGAGCAATCAGCCCCAGCATTTT; CDR3 protein: CASSVAPFGQGSNQPQHF
V gene: TRBV7-8; D gene: TRBD2; J gene: TRBJ2-7; clone size: NA; CDR3 DNA: TGTGCCAGCAGCTTAGCACCTCCTCTAGCGGGAGCAGAGTACGAGCAGTACTTC; CDR3 protein: CASSLAPPLAGAEYEQYF
V gene: TRBV7-2; D gene: NA; J gene: TRBJ2-7; clone size: NA; CDR3 DNA: TGTGCCAGCAGCTTAGTTCCAGGGGTTCGGTACGAGCAGTACTTC; CDR3 protein: CASSLVPGVRYEQYF
V gene: TRBV5-6; D gene: TRBD1; J gene: TRBJ1-5; clone size: NA; CDR3 DNA: TGTGCCAGCAGCTACAGGGGTCCCAATCAGCCCCAGCATTTT; CDR3 protein: CASSYRGPNQPQHF